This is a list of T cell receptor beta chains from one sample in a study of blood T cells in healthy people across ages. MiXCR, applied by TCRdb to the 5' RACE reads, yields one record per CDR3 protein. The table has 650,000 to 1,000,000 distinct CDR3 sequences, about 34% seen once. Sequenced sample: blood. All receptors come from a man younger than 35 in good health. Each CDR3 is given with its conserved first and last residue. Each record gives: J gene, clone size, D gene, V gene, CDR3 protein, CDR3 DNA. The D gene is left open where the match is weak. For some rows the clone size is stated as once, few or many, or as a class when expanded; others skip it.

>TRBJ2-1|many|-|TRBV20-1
CSASSGIGGEQFF
TGCAGTGCCTCCTCGGGAATAGGGGGTGAGCAGTTCTTC
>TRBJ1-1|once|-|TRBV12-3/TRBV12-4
CASSPLDRGPTEAFF
TGTGCCAGCAGTCCACTAGACCGAGGTCCCACTGAAGCTTTCTTT
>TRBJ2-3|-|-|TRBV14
CASSLWAGRTDTQYF
TGTGCCAGCAGCCTCTGGGCAGGGAGAACAGATACGCAGTATTTT
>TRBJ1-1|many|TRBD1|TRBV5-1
CASSLRGRNTEAFF
TGCGCCAGCAGCTTGAGGGGGCGAAACACTGAAGCTTTCTTT
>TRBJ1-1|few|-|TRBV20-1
CSAQDRGATEAFF
TGCAGTGCCCAAGACAGAGGGGCCACTGAAGCTTTCTTT
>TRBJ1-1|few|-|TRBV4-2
CASSQERMNTEAFF
TGTGCCAGCAGCCAAGAGCGGATGAACACTGAAGCTTTCTTT
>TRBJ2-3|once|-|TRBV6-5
CASARMDSSTDTQYF
TGTGCCAGCGCCAGGATGGACAGTAGCACAGATACGCAGTATTTT
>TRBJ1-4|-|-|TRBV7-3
CASSPTPRGANEKLFF
TGTGCCAGCAGCCCGACCCCTCGGGGTGCTAATGAAAAACTGTTTTTT
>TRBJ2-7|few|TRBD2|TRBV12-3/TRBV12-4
CASSFSAGGPSYEQYF
TGTGCCAGCAGTTTCTCTGCGGGGGGGCCCTCCTACGAGCAGTACTTC
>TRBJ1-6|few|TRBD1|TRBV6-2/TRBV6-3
CASSSQGVNSPLHF
TGTGCCAGCAGTTCTCAGGGGGTAAATTCACCCCTCCACTTT
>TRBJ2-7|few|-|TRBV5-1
CASSRGVDNEQYF
TGCGCCAGCAGCAGGGGAGTCGACAATGAGCAGTACTTC
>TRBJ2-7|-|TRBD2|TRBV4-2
CASSHAGTSGYSYEQYF
TGTGCCAGCAGCCACGCCGGGACTAGCGGATACTCCTACGAGCAGTACTTC
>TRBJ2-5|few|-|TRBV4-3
CASSQDTGLEQETQYF
TGCGCCAGCAGCCAAGATACGGGACTCGAACAAGAGACCCAGTACTTC